Listed here are 20 T cell receptor beta chains from one sample, sequenced in a study of cytomegalovirus exposure and HLA in healthy donors. Both 60 Vbeta primers and 13 Jbeta primers went into the PCR. TCRdb's copy holds only in-frame clones and misses some; the assay was immunoSEQ multiplex PCR. The sample carries about 160,000 clones, roughly 80% recorded once. Sequencing was done on a sample of PBMCs. The receptors shown here come from a woman in her thirties in good health and CMV-seronegative.

The chain carries TRBV7-3 and TRBJ2-3; no definite D call. The V end lost 5 bases, the J end lost 9 bases, and 15 bases lay between the germline ends. CDR1 SGHTA and CDR2 FQGTGA come from the germline V gene. The CDR3 has 13 amino acids. This CDR3 is CASSLRPSVTQYF. The DNA for the CDR3 is TGTGCCAGCAGCCTTAGACCCAGCGTGACGCAGTATTTT. The variable domain in full, completed from reference TRBV7-3 and TRBJ2-3, reads GAGVSQTPSNKVTEKGKYVELRCDPISGHTALYWYRQSLGQGPEFLIYFQGTGAADDSGLPNDRFFAVRPEGSVSTLKIQRTERGDSAVYLCASSLRPSVTQYFGPGTRLTVL.

V gene TRBV28 combines with J gene TRBJ2-7; 7 bases agree with TRBD2. V shed 3 bases and J 5 bases; nucleotides not matched to a gene: 13. The germline V gene has CDR1 MDHEN and CDR2 SYDVKM. The length of the CDR3 is 16 residues. CDR3 bases: TGTGCCAGCAGTTTGCCCCCGGGGAGGGGCGAAAACGAGCAGTACTTC. It is translated as CASSLPPGRGENEQYF.

The chain uses TRBV7-9 and TRBJ2-1; TRBD1 agrees at 9 bases. Unmatched junction bases numbered 6, after V lost 5 bases and J lost 1 base. This CDR3 is built from 16 residues. The V gene's germline CDR1 is SEHNR and CDR2 FQNEAQ (reference sequence). The CDR3, as DNA: TGTGCCAGCAGCGCATCCGGGACAGGGTCCTACAATGAGCAGTTCTTC. This sequence encodes CASSASGTGSYNEQFF. Full variable domain (missing parts from reference TRBV7-9 and TRBJ2-1): DTGVSQNPRHKITKRGQNVTFRCDPISEHNRLYWYRQTLGQGPEFLTYFQNEAQLEKSRLLSDRFSAERPKGSFSTLEIQRTEQGDSAMYLCASSASGTGSYNEQFFGPGTRLTVL.

The genes are TRBV2 and TRBJ2-7; D is perhaps TRBD1 (5 bases). Looked up from germline, CDR1 is SNHLY and CDR2 is FYNNEI. V lost 4 bases and J 3 bases, leaving 7 bases between the germline ends. This CDR3 contains 12 residues. CDR3 sequence reads: CASSGTNYEQYF. CDR3 nucleotides: TGTGCCAGCAGTGGGACAAACTACGAGCAGTACTTC.

The rearrangement uses TRBV6-1 and TRBJ1-1; unclear D gene. V gave up 1 base and J gave up 3 bases, with 6 bases separating them. This CDR3 contains 13 residues. CDR1 is MNHNS, CDR2 SASEGT, per germline. In nucleotides, the CDR3 is TGTGCCAGCAGTGAAGGCAGGCACACTGAAGCTTTCTTT. It specifies CASSEGRHTEAFF.

J is TRBJ2-3 and V is TRBV5-5, with a tentative D call TRBD2 (5 bases). This CDR3 has 15 amino acids. From germline, CDR1 is SGHKS and CDR2 YYEKEE (reference sequence). Trimming cost V 5 bases and J 2 bases, with 15 bases left between them. The CDR3 region has the DNA TGTGCCAGCAGTGTGTCGGGGAGCGACACAGATACGCAGTATTTT. Residues: CASSVSGSDTDTQYF.

This rearrangement joins TRBV7-9 to TRBJ2-3; 10 bases are a match to TRBD1. The CDR3 loop spans 14 amino acids. Germline CDR1 and CDR2: SEHNR and FQNEAQ (reference sequence). The V and J ends lost 5 bases and 3 bases, in that order; junction bases with no gene match: 2. CDR3 region: CASSRDRGTDTQYF. CDR3 nucleotides: TGTGCCAGCAGCCGGGACAGGGGTACAGATACGCAGTATTTT.

The chain links TRBV6-1 to TRBJ2-1; 9 nucleotides line up with TRBD2. J gave up 8 bases and V 6 bases, and 11 bases lay outside the gene matches. This CDR3 has 15 residues. Germline CDR1 reads MNHNS; CDR2 reads SASEGT. CDR3 bases: TGTGCCAGCAGGGACGGGACTAGCAAAGGGTATGAGCAGTTCTTC. It translates to CASRDGTSKGYEQFF.

This clone was picked up a small number of times. The CDR3 coding sequence is TGTGCCAGCAGCTTCACAGGGTCGCAGTACTTC. Protein sequence: CASSFTGSQYF. V usage is TRBV5-6 and J usage is TRBJ2-7, with D tentatively TRBD1 (6 bases). V lost 2 bases and J 9 bases, leaving 9 bases between the germline ends. CDR1 and CDR2 (germline): SGHDT, YYEEEE. CDR3 size: 11 residues.

J is TRBJ2-2 and V is TRBV5-4; no definite D call. V was clipped by 1 base and J by 4 bases, with 11 bases between them. The length of the CDR3 is 15 residues. Germline CDR1 is SGHNT and CDR2 is YYREEE (reference sequence). The CDR3, as DNA: TGTGCCAGCAGCTTGTCGGTCCCGGGCACCGGGGAGCTGTTTTTT. Its protein is CASSLSVPGTGELFF.

A few counts support this clone. The chain couples TRBV10-3 to TRBJ2-7, with D perhaps TRBD2 (6 bases). Trimming removed 5 bases from V and 2 bases from J, with 19 bases in between. The CDR3 covers 16 residues. CDR1 is ENHRY, CDR2 SYGVKD, per germline. DNA for the CDR3: TGTGCCATCAGTAGAGCAGCGGGCGGACCCGCCTACGAGCAGTACTTC. Its translation is CAISRAAGGPAYEQYF.

This rearrangement joins TRBV7-2 to TRBJ1-5, with D possibly being TRBD1 (6 bases). In germline, CDR1 is SGHTA, CDR2 FQGNSA. Trimming pared 4 bases from V and 2 bases from J, leaving 9 bases between. This CDR3 has 14 residues. The CDR3 region is CASSSPGGNQPQHF. DNA of the CDR3: TGTGCCAGCAGCTCGCCAGGGGGCAATCAGCCCCAGCATTTT.

The chain has TRBV18 and TRBJ2-5; 8 bases fit TRBD2. CDR1 and CDR2 from the germline V gene are KGHSH and LQKENI. Trimming removed 3 bases from V and 4 bases from J; junction bases left unmatched: 10. The CDR3 runs to 16 residues. CDR3 in DNA: TGTGCCAGCTCACCCCAGACTAGCGCCCTGGGAGAGACCCAGTACTTC. It translates to CASSPQTSALGETQYF. The full variable domain, its missing parts supplied by reference TRBV18 and TRBJ2-5, is NAGVMQNPRHLVRRRGQEARLRCSPMKGHSHVYWYRQLPEEGLKFMVYLQKENIIDESGMPKERFSAEFPKEGPSILRIQQVVRGDSAAYFCASSPQTSALGETQYFGPGTRLLVL.

This clone was recorded a few times. The chain links TRBV5-5 to TRBJ2-4, with D uncertain. The CDR3 loop spans 14 amino acids. Germline V gene sequence: CDR1 SGHKS, CDR2 YYEKEE (reference sequence). Trimming removed 7 bases from V and 1 base from J, with 12 bases in between. The CDR3 region is CASSTFEAKNIQYF. CDR3 bases: TGTGCCAGCTCCACCTTCGAGGCCAAAAACATTCAGTACTTC.

The chain is built from TRBV27 and TRBJ2-3, with TRBD2 identical over 10 bases. Germline CDR1 and CDR2: MNHEY and SMNVEV (reference sequence). With V trimmed by 0 bases and J by 1 base, 4 bases remained unmatched. The CDR3 has 17 residues. CDR3 residues: CASSLSWTSGRTDTQYF. CDR3 sequence (DNA): TGTGCCAGCAGTTTATCTTGGACTAGCGGACGCACAGATACGCAGTATTTT.

This sequence joins TRBV27 and TRBJ1-6; 7 bases line up with TRBD1. CDR3 length equals 15 residues. Germline V lookup: CDR1 MNHEY, CDR2 SMNVEV (reference sequence). J gave up 9 bases and V 1 base, and 6 bases lay outside the gene matches. The CDR3 protein is CASSLYRQGASPLHF. CDR3 in DNA: TGTGCCAGCAGTTTATACAGACAGGGTGCTTCACCCCTCCACTTT.

The chain joins TRBV7-9 to TRBJ2-1; perhaps TRBD2 as D (6 bases). Germline loops: CDR1 SEHNR, CDR2 FQNEAQ (reference sequence). Trimming took 0 bases from V and 10 from J, leaving 10 bases between them. This CDR3 region has 13 residues. CDR3: CASSLAGGLEQFF. The CDR3 DNA reads as TGTGCCAGCAGCTTAGCCGGAGGGTTAGAGCAGTTCTTC. Full variable domain (outside the CDR3, taken from reference TRBV7-9 and TRBJ2-1): DTGVSQNPRHKITKRGQNVTFRCDPISEHNRLYWYRQTLGQGPEFLTYFQNEAQLEKSRLLSDRFSAERPKGSFSTLEIQRTEQGDSAMYLCASSLAGGLEQFFGPGTRLTVL.

V usage is TRBV27 and J usage is TRBJ2-3; 7 bases match TRBD2. The trim removed 2 bases at V and 0 bases at J, leaving 5 bases unmatched. Germline lookup yields CDR1 MNHEY and CDR2 SMNVEV (reference sequence). The CDR3 is 16 residues long. CDR3 nucleotide sequence: TGTGCCAGCAGTTTAGGTCTAGCGGAAAGCACAGATACGCAGTATTTT. It translates to CASSLGLAESTDTQYF.

J is TRBJ2-3 and V is TRBV5-4; D possibly corresponds to TRBD1 (6 bases). Germline loops: CDR1 SGHNT, CDR2 YYREEE (reference sequence). The V and J ends lost 0 bases and 0 bases respectively, with 11 bases between them. This CDR3 contains 16 residues. CDR3 nucleotides: TGTGCCAGCAGCTTGGGGGCAGGGGTTAGCACAGATACGCAGTATTTT. As protein: CASSLGAGVSTDTQYF.

CDR3 sequence (DNA): TGCGCCAGCAGCCTTTTTGCGGGGGGCCCCTACGAGCAGTACTTC. Translating it yields CASSLFAGGPYEQYF. The chain employs TRBV4-1 and TRBJ2-7; TRBD2 matches 8 bases. CDR1 is MGHRA and CDR2 is YSYEKL in the germline V gene. The V segment lost 4 bases and the J segment 2 bases; nucleotides outside the gene matches: 7. The CDR3 has 15 residues.